This TCR beta chain was observed in a study of blood T cell repertoires in COVID-19. Turning to the study itself: Nucleic acid was either cDNA or gDNA, and it came from T cells, B-cell-depleted T cells, or PBMCs.

The germline gives CDR1 MDHEN, CDR2 SYDVKM. The CDR3 sequence is 15 residues long. Trimming stripped 6 bases from V and 0 bases from J, with 14 bases between. Original analysis: The authors estimated nucleated cell counts from reference gene primer amplification. The assay was immunoSEQ multiplex PCR, and TCRdb's table has in-frame clones only and misses some. The V and J calls and the clone size are those of that table, but D and trimming were determined from the DNA. Of over 85,000 clones in the sample, over 75% were seen once. Sequenced material: peripheral blood. This receptor was identified in a human donor in a cohort sampled during active COVID-19. The J gene is TRBJ1-2, the V gene TRBV28, with D maybe TRBD1 (6 bases). Written as DNA, the CDR3 is TGTGCCAGCAGCTCCCCGGGGGGGCCTAACTATGGCTACACCTTC. Translation: CASSSPGGPNYGYTF.